The 20 T cell receptor beta chains below come from one sample, sequenced in a study of cytomegalovirus exposure and HLA in healthy donors. The method was immunoSEQ multiplex PCR; TCRdb's version includes in-frame clones alone and lacks a portion of them. This table has 180,000 or so clones, 85% to 90% appearing once. Sequencing used PBMCs. These receptors all stem from a woman aged 30 to 39 in good health and CMV-seronegative.

In this sample, this clone turned up a few times. J is TRBJ1-5 and V is TRBV2; D perhaps matches TRBD1 (6 bases). CDR3 length equals 14 residues. Trimming pared 4 bases from V and 0 bases from J, leaving 7 bases between. Germline V lookup: CDR1 SNHLY, CDR2 FYNNEI. CDR3 protein: CASSAQGSNQPQHF. The CDR3 region has the DNA TGTGCCAGCAGTGCACAGGGTAGCAATCAGCCCCAGCATTTT. The full variable domain, rest sourced from reference TRBV2 and TRBJ1-5, is EPEVTQTPSHQVTQMGQEVILRCVPISNHLYFYWYRQILGQKVEFLVSFYNNEISEKSEIFDDQFSVERPDGSNFTLKIRSTKLEDSAMYFCASSAQGSNQPQHFGDGTRLSIL.

The chain employs TRBV6-5 and TRBJ2-7, with D perhaps TRBD1 (6 bases). Between the trimmed V and J ends, which lost 6 bases and 1 base, there was a span of 16 bases. The CDR3 covers 15 residues. From germline, CDR1 is MNHEY and CDR2 SVGAGI. CDR3 bases: TGTGCCAGCAGCTCACAGGGTGGTGGGTCCTACGAGCAGTACTTC. Its protein product is CASSSQGGGSYEQYF.

V and J are TRBV6-1 and TRBJ2-7; D remains unclear. The CDR3 has 12 residues. The germline V and J ends were trimmed by 6 bases and 3 bases, with 9 bases remaining between them. Per the germline V gene, CDR1 is MNHNS and CDR2 is SASEGT. The CDR3 sequence is CASRRSNYEQYF. The CDR3 DNA reads as TGTGCCAGCAGAAGGAGCAACTACGAGCAGTACTTC.

This sequence joins TRBV25-1 and TRBJ2-7; D not certain. V lost 1 base and J lost 3, with 16 bases in between. The CDR3 has 16 amino acids. CDR1 MGHDK and CDR2 SYGVNS come from the germline V gene. Written as DNA, the CDR3 is TGTGCCAGCAGTGAATTCACCTCAAGACAAGGCTACGAGCAGTACTTC. This sequence encodes CASSEFTSRQGYEQYF.

The chain recombines TRBV7-6 with TRBJ2-7; 14 bases align to TRBD2. CDR1 is SGHVS and CDR2 is FNYEAQ in the germline V gene. With V trimmed by 3 bases and J by 3 bases, 1 base remained unmatched. The CDR3 has 15 residues. CDR3 bases: TGTGCCAGCAGCTTGGGGACTAGCGGGGGCTACGAGCAGTACTTC. Translation: CASSLGTSGGYEQYF.

The rearrangement links TRBV7-2 to TRBJ2-5; TRBD1 matches at 7 bases. V dropped 2 bases and J dropped 7; count of bases not matched to a gene: 10. CDR3 length: 15 residues. Per the germline V gene, CDR1 is SGHTA and CDR2 is FQGNSA. For the CDR3, the DNA is TGTGCCAGCAGCTTAAGACAGGGATTAGAGGCGACCCAGTACTTC. Amino acids: CASSLRQGLEATQYF.

V gene TRBV5-1 combines with J gene TRBJ1-1; 10 nucleotides line up with TRBD1. In germline, CDR1 is SGHRS, CDR2 YFSETQ. This CDR3 is 15 amino acids long. The ends lost 4 bases at V and 3 bases at J; junction bases unmatched: 6. The CDR3: CASSQGQGWDTEAFF. The CDR3 bases are TGCGCCAGCAGCCAGGGACAGGGGTGGGACACTGAAGCTTTCTTT.

The rearrangement links TRBV29-1 to TRBJ1-1; 11 bases match TRBD1. In germline, CDR1 is SQVTM, CDR2 ANQGSEA. After removal of 1 base from V and 5 bases from J, the junction contained 6 bases not matched to a gene. The CDR3 has 15 amino acids. The CDR3 sequence is CSVEGRTGGRTEAFF. DNA of the CDR3: TGCAGCGTTGAAGGAAGGACAGGGGGCAGGACTGAAGCTTTCTTT.

This rearrangement joins TRBV7-8 to TRBJ1-2; no clear D gene. The germline gives CDR1 SGHVS, CDR2 FQNEAQ. This CDR3 has 14 amino acids. With 2 bases removed from V and 1 base from J, the gap between germline ends came to 8 bases. Written as DNA, the CDR3 is TGTGCCAGCAGCTTATCGCCGGGTAACTATGGCTACACCTTC. This gives the protein CASSLSPGNYGYTF. Full variable domain (remainder filled in from reference TRBV7-8 and TRBJ1-2): GAGVSQSPRYKVAKRGQDVALRCDPISGHVSLFWYQQALGQGPEFLTYFQNEAQLDKSGLPSDRFFAERPEGSVSTLKIQRTQQEDSAVYLCASSLSPGNYGYTFGSGTRLTVV.

The J gene is TRBJ2-3, the V gene TRBV5-1, with D maybe TRBD2 (5 bases). The CDR3 runs to 19 residues. V was pared by 0 bases and J by 7 bases, with 27 bases between. Germline V lookup: CDR1 SGHRS, CDR2 YFSETQ. CDR3 nucleotides: TGCGCCAGCAGCTTGGCGAGACCCCTCGGTGTAGGACGGGAAAATACGCAGTATTTT. Protein product: CASSLARPLGVGRENTQYF.

This clone came up a few times. The genes are TRBV7-6 and TRBJ1-5; a possible D gene is TRBD1 (6 bases). Germline V CDR1 and CDR2: SGHVS, FNYEAQ. The CDR3 sequence is 14 residues long. V lost 5 bases to trimming and J lost 1 base, with 9 bases between them. The CDR3 nucleotides read TGTGCCAGCAGCCGCGGGGGCAGCAATCAGCCCCAGCATTTT. Translating it yields CASSRGGSNQPQHF.

The rearrangement uses TRBV7-8 and TRBJ2-5, with a possible D match to TRBD2 (5 bases). The germline CDR1 and CDR2 sequences are SGHVS and FQNEAQ. V lost 0 bases and J 5 bases, leaving 10 bases between the germline ends. The CDR3 contains 14 residues. The CDR3 DNA is TGTGCCAGCAGCTTAGCTCTAGCTCGTGAGACCCAGTACTTC. It is translated as CASSLALARETQYF.

This sequence joins TRBV9 and TRBJ2-7; 7 bases agree with TRBD2. The V segment lost 0 bases and the J segment 4 bases; nucleotides outside the gene matches: 7. Per germline, CDR1 SGDLS and CDR2 YYNGEE. This CDR3 has 15 amino acids. The CDR3 loop is CASSVGGGRLYEQYF. In DNA, the CDR3 is TGTGCCAGCAGCGTAGGGGGGGGGAGATTATACGAGCAGTACTTC.

The chain combines TRBV7-9 with TRBJ1-5; D not certain. Germline assignment: CDR1 SEHNR and CDR2 FQNEAQ (reference sequence). The ends were cut back, 3 bases at V and 6 bases at J, with 6 bases in the middle. The CDR3 has 12 residues. The CDR3 reads CASSLGSQPQHF. The DNA of the CDR3 is TGTGCCAGCAGCTTGGGGAGTCAGCCCCAGCATTTT.

J is TRBJ1-5 and V is TRBV19; 10 bases fit TRBD1. This CDR3 has 15 residues. Per the germline V gene, CDR1 is LNHDA and CDR2 is SQIVND (reference sequence). The J segment lost 7 bases and the V segment lost 5 bases, leaving 8 bases of the junction unmatched. The CDR3 spells CASSQDRGARQPQHF. The CDR3 DNA follows: TGTGCCAGTAGTCAGGACAGGGGGGCACGGCAGCCCCAGCATTTT.

This chain connects TRBV7-2 to TRBJ2-2; 7 positions agree with TRBD1. Germline CDR1 and CDR2: SGHTA and FQGNSA. The CDR3 length is 14 residues. V lost 1 base, J lost 4 bases, and 0 bases stayed unmatched. As DNA, the CDR3 is TGTGCCAGCAGCTTAGGACAGGGCACCGGGGAGCTGTTTTTT. It is translated as CASSLGQGTGELFF.

The gene calls are TRBV4-2 and TRBJ1-2; 7 bases map to TRBD1. The CDR3 consists of 17 residues. J lost 2 bases, V lost 0 bases, and 9 bases had no gene match. CDR1 and CDR2 from the germline V gene are LGHNA and YNFKEQ. The CDR3 reads CASSQDPGTDLNYGYTF. The CDR3 DNA follows: TGTGCCAGCAGCCAAGACCCGGGGACAGACTTAAACTATGGCTACACCTTC.

This clone was counted a single time. This sequence joins TRBV7-9 and TRBJ2-7; D may be TRBD1 (5 bases). The V end was cut by 9 bases, the J end by 0 bases, with 9 bases between. This CDR3 contains 12 residues. CDR1 SEHNR and CDR2 FQNEAQ come from the germline V gene (reference sequence). The CDR3 loop is CASGAVSYEQYF. CDR3 sequence (DNA): TGTGCCAGTGGGGCGGTCTCCTACGAGCAGTACTTC.

The CDR3 region is CATSTDPHSGETQYF. The CDR3 DNA is TGTGCCACCAGCACCGACCCCCACTCAGGGGAGACCCAGTACTTC. This chain uses TRBV15 with TRBJ2-5; a weak D match, TRBD1 (5 bases). The germline CDR1 and CDR2 sequences are LNHNV and YYDKDF (reference sequence). The length of the CDR3 is 15 residues. Trimming shortened V by 4 bases and J by 5 bases, and 17 bases separated the two germline ends.

Here the CDR3 reads CSVPTRGVTNTEAFF. The CDR3 DNA follows: TGCAGCGTCCCCACCCGCGGGGTTACGAACACTGAAGCTTTCTTT. The chain joins TRBV29-1 to TRBJ1-1; no clear D gene. V was pared by 6 bases and J by 1 base, with 18 bases between. The CDR3 runs 15 residues. The germline gives CDR1 SQVTM, CDR2 ANQGSEA.